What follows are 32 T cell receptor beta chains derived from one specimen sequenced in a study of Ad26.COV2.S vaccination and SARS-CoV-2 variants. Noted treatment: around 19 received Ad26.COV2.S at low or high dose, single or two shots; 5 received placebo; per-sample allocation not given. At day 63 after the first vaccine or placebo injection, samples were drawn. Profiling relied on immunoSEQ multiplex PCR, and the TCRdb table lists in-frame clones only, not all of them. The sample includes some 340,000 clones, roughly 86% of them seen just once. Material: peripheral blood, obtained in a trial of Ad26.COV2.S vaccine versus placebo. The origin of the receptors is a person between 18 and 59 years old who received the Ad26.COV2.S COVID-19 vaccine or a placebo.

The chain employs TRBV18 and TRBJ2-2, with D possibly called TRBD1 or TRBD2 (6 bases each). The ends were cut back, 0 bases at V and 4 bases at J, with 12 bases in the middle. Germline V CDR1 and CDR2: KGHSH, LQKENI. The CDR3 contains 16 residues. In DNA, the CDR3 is TGTGCCAGCTCACCACCGGGGGGACACACCACCGGGGAGCTGTTTTTT. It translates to CASSPPGGHTTGELFF.

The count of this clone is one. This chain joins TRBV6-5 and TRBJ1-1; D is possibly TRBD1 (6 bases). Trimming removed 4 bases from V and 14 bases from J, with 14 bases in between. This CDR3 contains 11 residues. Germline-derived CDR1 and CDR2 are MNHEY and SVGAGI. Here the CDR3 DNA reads TGTGCCAGCAGTTCTCCAAACAGGGTCTTCTTT. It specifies CASSSPNRVFF.

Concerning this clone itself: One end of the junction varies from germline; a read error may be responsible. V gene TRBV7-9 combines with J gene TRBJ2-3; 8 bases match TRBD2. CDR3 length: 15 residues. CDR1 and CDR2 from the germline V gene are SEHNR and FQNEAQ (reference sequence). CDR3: CASNLPRGVTDTQYF. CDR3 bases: TGTGCCAGCAACTTACCGCGGGGGGTTACAGATACGCAGTATTTT.

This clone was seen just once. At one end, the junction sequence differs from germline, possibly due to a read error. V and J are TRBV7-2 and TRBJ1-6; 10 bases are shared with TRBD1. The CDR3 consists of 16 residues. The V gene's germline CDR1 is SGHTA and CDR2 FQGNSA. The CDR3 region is CASSFGRDRGNSPLYF. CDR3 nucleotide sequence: TGTGCCAGCAGCTTCGGCCGGGACAGGGGAAATTCACCCCTCTACTTT.

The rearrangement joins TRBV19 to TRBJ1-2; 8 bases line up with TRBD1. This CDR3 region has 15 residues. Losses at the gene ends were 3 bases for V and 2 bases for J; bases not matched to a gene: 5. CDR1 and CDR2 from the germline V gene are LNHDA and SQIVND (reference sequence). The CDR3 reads CASSISGQDNYGYTF. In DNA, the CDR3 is TGTGCCAGTAGTATTTCGGGACAGGACAACTATGGCTACACCTTC.

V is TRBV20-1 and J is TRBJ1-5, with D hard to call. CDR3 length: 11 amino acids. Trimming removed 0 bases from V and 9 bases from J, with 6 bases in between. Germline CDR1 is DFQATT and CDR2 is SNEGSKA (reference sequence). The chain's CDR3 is CSARDAGPQHF. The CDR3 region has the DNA TGCAGTGCTAGAGATGCGGGGCCCCAGCATTTT.

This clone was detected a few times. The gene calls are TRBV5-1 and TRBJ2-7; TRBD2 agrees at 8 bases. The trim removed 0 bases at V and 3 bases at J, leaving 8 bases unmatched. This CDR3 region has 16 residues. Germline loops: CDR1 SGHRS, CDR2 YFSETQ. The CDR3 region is CASSLVSSGAYYEQYF. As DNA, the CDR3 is TGCGCCAGCAGCTTGGTTAGTAGCGGGGCTTACTACGAGCAGTACTTC.

The CDR3 nucleotides read TGTGCCAGTAGTAAACCGGGGCCCACCTTGATCAATGAGCAGTTCTTC. This translates into CASSKPGPTLINEQFF. The chain has TRBV19 and TRBJ2-1; possibly TRBD1 or TRBD2 for D (5 bases each). CDR1 LNHDA and CDR2 SQIVND come from the germline V gene (reference sequence). CDR3 size: 16 residues. The V end was cut by 4 bases, the J end by 6 bases, with 19 bases between. Together with reference TRBV19 and TRBJ2-1, the CDR3 gives the full variable domain: DGGITQSPKYLFRKEGQNVTLSCEQNLNHDAMYWYRQDPGQGLRLIYYSQIVNDFQKGDIAEGYSVSREKKESFPLTVTSAQKNPTAFYLCASSKPGPTLINEQFFGPGTRLTVL.

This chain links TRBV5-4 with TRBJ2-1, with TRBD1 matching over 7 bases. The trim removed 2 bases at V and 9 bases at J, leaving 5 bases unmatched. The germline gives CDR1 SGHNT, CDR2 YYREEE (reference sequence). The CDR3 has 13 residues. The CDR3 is CASSLQGRPEQFF. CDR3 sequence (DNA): TGTGCCAGCAGCTTACAGGGGCGACCTGAGCAGTTCTTC. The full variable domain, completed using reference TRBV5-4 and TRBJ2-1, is ETGVTQSPTHLIKTRGQQVTLRCSSQSGHNTVSWYQQALGQGPQFIFQYYREEENGRGNFPPRFSGLQFPNYSSELNVNALELDDSALYLCASSLQGRPEQFFGPGTRLTVL.

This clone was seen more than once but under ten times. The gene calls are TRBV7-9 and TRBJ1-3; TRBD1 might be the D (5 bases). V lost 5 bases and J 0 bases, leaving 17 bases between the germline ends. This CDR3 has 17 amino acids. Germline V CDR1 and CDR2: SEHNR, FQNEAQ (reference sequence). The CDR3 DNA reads TGTGCCAGCAGCCCCCTCCGGGGCCCCTTCTCTGGAAACACCATATATTTT. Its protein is CASSPLRGPFSGNTIYF.

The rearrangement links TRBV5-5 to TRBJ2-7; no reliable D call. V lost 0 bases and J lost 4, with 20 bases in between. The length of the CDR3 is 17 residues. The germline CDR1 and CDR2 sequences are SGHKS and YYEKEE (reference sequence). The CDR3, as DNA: TGTGCCAGCAGCTTGGTAGTCGCGGCGCAACTCCAGTACGAGCAGTACTTC. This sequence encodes CASSLVVAAQLQYEQYF.

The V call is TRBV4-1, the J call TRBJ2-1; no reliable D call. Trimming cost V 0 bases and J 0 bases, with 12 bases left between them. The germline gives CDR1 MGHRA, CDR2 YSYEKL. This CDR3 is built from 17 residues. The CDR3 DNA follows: TGCGCCAGCAGCCAAGATGGCACGGATAGCTCCTACAATGAGCAGTTCTTC. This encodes CASSQDGTDSSYNEQFF.

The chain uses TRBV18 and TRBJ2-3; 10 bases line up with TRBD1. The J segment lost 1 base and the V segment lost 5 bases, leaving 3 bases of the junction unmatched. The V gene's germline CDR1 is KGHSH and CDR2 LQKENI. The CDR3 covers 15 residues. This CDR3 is CASSTGTGGTDTQYF. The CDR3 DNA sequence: TGTGCCAGCTCAACTGGGACAGGGGGCACAGATACGCAGTATTTT.

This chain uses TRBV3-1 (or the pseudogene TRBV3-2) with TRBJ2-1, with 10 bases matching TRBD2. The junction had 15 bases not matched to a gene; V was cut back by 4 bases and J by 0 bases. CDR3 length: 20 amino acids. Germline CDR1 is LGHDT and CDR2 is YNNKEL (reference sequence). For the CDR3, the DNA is TGTGCCAGCAGCCGGGGATTTAGCGGGGGGCTGTCAAGCTCCTACAATGAGCAGTTCTTC. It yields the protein CASSRGFSGGLSSSYNEQFF.

Here the CDR3 DNA reads TGTGCCAGCAGCGCGACGGGAGACAATGAGCAGTTCTTC. Translating it yields CASSATGDNEQFF. The chain employs TRBV7-2 and TRBJ2-1; possibly TRBD2 for D (6 bases). Trimming removed 5 bases at V and 5 bases at J, with 10 bases between. The CDR3 runs 13 residues. Germline-derived CDR1 and CDR2 are SGHTA and FQGNSA.

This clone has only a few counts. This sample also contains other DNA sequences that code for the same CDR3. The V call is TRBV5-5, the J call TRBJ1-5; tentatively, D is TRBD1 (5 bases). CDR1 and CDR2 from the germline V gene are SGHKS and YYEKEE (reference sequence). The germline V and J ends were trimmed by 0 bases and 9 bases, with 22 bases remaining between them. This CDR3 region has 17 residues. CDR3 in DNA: TGTGCCAGCAGCTTGGTAGTGGCGGGCCGGGGGGGAGGGCCCCAGCATTTT. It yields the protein CASSLVVAGRGGGPQHF.

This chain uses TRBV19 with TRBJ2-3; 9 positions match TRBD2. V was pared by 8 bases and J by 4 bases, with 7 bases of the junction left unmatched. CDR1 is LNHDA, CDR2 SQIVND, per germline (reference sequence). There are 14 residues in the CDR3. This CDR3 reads CASHNAGGPDTQYF. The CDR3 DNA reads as TGTGCCAGTCATAATGCGGGGGGGCCAGATACGCAGTATTTT.

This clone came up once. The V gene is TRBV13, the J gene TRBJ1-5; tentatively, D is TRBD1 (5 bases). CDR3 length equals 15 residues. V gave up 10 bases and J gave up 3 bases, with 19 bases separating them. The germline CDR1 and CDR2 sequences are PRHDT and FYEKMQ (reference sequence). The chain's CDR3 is CATYCKGTLNQPQHF. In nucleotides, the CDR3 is TGTGCCACCTACTGCAAAGGGACTCTCAATCAGCCCCAGCATTTT.

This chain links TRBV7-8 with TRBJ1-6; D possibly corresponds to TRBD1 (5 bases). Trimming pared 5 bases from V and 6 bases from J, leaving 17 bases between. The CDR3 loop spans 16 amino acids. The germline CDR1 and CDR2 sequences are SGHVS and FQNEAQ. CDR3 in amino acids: CASSTPGRGSNSPLHF. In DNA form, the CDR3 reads TGTGCCAGCAGCACCCCGGGGAGGGGAAGTAATTCACCCCTCCACTTT.

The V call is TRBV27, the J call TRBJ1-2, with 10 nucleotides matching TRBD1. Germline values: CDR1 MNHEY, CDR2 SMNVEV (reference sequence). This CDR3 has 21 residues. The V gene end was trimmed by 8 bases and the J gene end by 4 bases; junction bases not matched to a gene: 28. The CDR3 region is CASLVRLGQGDGSLQVYGYTF. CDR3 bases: TGTGCCAGCTTAGTAAGGCTAGGACAGGGGGATGGATCTTTGCAAGTCTATGGCTACACCTTC.

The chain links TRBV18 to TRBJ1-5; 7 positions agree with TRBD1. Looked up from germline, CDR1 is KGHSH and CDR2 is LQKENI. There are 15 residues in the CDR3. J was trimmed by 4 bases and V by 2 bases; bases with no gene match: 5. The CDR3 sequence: CASSPTGERNQPQHF. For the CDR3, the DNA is TGTGCCAGCTCACCAACAGGGGAAAGAAATCAGCCCCAGCATTTT.

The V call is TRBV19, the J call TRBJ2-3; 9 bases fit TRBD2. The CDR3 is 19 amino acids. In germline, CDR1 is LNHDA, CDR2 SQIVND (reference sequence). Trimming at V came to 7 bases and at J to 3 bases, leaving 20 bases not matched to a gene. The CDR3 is CASTSWPGGRDLTTDTQYF. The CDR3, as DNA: TGTGCCAGTACCAGTTGGCCCGGCGGGAGGGACTTGACGACAGATACGCAGTATTTT. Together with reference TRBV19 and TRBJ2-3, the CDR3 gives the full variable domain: DGGITQSPKYLFRKEGQNVTLSCEQNLNHDAMYWYRQDPGQGLRLIYYSQIVNDFQKGDIAEGYSVSREKKESFPLTVTSAQKNPTAFYLCASTSWPGGRDLTTDTQYFGPGTRLTVL.

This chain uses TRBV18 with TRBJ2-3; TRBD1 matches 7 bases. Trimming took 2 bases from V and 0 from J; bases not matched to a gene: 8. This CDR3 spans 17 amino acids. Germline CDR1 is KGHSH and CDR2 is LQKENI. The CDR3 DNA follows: TGTGCCAGCTCACCATTCCCGGGACAGAGAAGCACAGATACGCAGTATTTT. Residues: CASSPFPGQRSTDTQYF.

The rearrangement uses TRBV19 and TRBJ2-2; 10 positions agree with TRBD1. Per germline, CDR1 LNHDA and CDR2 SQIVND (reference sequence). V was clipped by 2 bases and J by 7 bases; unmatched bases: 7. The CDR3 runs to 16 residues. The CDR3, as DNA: TGTGCCAGTAGTATAAGGACAGGGGGAGTAGGCGGGGAGCTGTTTTTT. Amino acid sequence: CASSIRTGGVGGELFF.

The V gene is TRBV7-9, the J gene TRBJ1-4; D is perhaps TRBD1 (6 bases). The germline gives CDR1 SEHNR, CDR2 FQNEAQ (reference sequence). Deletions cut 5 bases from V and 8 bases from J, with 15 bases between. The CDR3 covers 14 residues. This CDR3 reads CASSPRGAGEKLFF. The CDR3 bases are TGTGCCAGCAGCCCTCGGGGGGCTGGGGAAAAACTGTTTTTT. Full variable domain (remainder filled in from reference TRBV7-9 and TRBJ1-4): DTGVSQNPRHKITKRGQNVTFRCDPISEHNRLYWYRQTLGQGPEFLTYFQNEAQLEKSRLLSDRFSAERPKGSFSTLEIQRTEQGDSAMYLCASSPRGAGEKLFFGSGTQLSVL.

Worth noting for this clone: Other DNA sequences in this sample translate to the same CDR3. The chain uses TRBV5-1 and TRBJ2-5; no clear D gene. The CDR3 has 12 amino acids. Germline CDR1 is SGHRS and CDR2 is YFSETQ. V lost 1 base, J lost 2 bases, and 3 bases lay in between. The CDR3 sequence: CASSLTQETQYF. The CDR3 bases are TGCGCCAGCAGCTTGACTCAAGAGACCCAGTACTTC.

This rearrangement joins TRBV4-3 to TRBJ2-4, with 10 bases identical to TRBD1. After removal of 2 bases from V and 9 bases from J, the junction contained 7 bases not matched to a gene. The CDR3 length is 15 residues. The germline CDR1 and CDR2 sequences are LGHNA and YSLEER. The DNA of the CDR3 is TGCGCCAGCAGCCAATTACCGGGACAGGGGTTCATTCAGTACTTC. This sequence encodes CASSQLPGQGFIQYF.

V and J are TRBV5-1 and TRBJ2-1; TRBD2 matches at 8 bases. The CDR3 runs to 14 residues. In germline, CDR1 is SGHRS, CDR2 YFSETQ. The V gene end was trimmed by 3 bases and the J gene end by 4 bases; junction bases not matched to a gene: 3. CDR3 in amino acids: CASSWGLEYNEQFF. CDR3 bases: TGCGCCAGCAGCTGGGGACTAGAATACAATGAGCAGTTCTTC.

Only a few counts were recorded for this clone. The CDR3 sequence is CASSSLREQYF. The CDR3 nucleotides read TGCGCCAGCAGCTCTCTGCGCGAGCAGTACTTC. This chain uses TRBV4-1 with TRBJ2-7; the D is unclear. The CDR3 has 11 amino acids. V was shortened by 5 bases and J by 6 bases, with 8 bases between the two germline ends. CDR1 is MGHRA, CDR2 YSYEKL, per germline.

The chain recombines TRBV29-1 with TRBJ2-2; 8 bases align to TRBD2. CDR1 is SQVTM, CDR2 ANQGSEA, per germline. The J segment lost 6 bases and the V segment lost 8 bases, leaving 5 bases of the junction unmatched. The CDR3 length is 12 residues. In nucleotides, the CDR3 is TGCAGCTCCGGCGGGGGGTCCGGGGAGCTGTTTTTT. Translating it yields CSSGGGSGELFF.

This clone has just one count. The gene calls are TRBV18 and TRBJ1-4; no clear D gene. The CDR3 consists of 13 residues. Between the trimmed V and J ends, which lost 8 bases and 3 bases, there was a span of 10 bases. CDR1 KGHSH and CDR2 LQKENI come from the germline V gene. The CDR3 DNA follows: TGTGCCAGCGCGTACGGGGCTAATGAAAAACTGTTTTTT. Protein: CASAYGANEKLFF.

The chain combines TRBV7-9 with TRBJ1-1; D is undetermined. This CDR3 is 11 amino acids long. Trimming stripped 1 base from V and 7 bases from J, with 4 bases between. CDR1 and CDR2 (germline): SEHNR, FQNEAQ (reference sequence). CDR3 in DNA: TGTGCCAGCAGCTTAGACGGTGAAGCTTTCTTT. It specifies CASSLDGEAFF.